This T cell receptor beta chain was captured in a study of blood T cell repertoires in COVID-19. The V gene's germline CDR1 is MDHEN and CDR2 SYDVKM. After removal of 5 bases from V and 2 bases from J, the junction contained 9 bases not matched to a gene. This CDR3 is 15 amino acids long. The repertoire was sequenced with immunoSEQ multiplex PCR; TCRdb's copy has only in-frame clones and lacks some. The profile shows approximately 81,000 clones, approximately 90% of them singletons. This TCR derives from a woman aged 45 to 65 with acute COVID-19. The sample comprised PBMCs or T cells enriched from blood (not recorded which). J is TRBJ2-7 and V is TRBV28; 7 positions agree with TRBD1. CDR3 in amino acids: CASSQRGRITYEQYF. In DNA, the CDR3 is TGTGCCAGCAGTCAAAGGGGGCGGATCACCTACGAGCAGTACTTC.